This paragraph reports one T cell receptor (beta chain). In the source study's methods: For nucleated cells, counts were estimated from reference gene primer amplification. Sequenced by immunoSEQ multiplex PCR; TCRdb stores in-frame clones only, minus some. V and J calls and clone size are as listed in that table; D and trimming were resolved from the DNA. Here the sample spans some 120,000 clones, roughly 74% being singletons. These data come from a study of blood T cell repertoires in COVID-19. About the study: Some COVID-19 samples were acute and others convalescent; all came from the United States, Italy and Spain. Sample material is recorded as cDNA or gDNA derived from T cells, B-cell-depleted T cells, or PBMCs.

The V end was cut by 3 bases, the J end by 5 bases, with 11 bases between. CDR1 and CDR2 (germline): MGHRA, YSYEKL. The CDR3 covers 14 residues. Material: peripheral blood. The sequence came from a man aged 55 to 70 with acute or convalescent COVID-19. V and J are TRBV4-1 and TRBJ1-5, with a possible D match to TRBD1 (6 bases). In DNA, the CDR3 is TGCGCCAGCAGCCAGGGTACAGGGTATCAGCCCCAGCATTTT. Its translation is CASSQGTGYQPQHF.